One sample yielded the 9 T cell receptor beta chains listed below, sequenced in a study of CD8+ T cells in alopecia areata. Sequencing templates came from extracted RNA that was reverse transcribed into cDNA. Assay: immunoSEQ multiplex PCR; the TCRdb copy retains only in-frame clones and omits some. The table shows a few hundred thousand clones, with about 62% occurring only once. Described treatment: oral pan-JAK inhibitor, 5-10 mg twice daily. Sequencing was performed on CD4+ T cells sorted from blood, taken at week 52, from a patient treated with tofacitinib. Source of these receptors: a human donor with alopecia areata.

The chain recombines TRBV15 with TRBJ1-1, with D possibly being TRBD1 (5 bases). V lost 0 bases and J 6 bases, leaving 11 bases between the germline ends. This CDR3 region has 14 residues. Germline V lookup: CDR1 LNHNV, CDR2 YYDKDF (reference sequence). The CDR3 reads CATSRDSGRSEAFF. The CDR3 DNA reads TGTGCCACCAGCAGAGATTCAGGGCGATCTGAAGCTTTCTTT.

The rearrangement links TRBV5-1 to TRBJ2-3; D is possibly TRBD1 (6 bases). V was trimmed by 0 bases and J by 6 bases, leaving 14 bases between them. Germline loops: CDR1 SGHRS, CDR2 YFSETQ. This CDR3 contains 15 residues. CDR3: CASSLAGRGGDTQYF. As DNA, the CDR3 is TGCGCCAGCAGCTTGGCCGGCAGGGGCGGCGATACGCAGTATTTT.

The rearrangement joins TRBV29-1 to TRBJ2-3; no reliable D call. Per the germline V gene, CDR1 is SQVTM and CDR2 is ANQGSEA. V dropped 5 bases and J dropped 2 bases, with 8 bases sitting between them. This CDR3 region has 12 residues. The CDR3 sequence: CSVLQTTDTQYF. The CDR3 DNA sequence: TGCAGCGTTTTACAGACCACAGATACGCAGTATTTT.

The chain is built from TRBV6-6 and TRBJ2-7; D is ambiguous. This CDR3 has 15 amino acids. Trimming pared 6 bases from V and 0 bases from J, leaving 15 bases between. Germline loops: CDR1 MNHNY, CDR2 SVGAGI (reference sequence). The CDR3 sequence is CASSTLVGSSYEQYF. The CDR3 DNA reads TGTGCCAGCAGCACCCTGGTGGGCAGCTCCTACGAGCAGTACTTC.

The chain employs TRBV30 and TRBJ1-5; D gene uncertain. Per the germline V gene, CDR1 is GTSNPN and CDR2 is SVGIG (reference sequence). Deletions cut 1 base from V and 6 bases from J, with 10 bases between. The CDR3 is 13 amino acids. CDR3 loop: CAWSGAGGQPQHF. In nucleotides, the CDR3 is TGTGCCTGGAGTGGCGCGGGAGGTCAGCCCCAGCATTTT.

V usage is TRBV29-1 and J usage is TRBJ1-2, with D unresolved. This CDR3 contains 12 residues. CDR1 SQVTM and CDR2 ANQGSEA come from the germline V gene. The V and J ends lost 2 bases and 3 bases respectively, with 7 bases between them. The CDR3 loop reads CSVESAYYGYTF. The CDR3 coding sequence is TGCAGCGTTGAATCTGCCTACTATGGCTACACCTTC.

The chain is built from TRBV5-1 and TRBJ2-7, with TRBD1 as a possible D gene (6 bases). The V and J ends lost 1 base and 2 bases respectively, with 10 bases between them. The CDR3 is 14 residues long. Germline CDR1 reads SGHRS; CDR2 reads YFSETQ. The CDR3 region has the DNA TGCGCCAGCAGCTTGTCGGACAGAGCCTACGAGCAGTACTTC. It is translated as CASSLSDRAYEQYF.

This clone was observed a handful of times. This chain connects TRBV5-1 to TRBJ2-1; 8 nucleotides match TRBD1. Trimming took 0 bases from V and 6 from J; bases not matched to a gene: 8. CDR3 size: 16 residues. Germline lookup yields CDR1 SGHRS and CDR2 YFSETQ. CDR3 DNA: TGCGCCAGCAGCTTGGGAGGGACAGGAGAGAGCAATGAGCAGTTCTTC. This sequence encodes CASSLGGTGESNEQFF. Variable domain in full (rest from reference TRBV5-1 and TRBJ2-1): KAGVTQTPRYLIKTRGQQVTLSCSPISGHRSVSWYQQTPGQGLQFLFEYFSETQRNKGNFPGRFSGRQFSNSRSEMNVSTLELGDSALYLCASSLGGTGESNEQFFGPGTRLTVL.

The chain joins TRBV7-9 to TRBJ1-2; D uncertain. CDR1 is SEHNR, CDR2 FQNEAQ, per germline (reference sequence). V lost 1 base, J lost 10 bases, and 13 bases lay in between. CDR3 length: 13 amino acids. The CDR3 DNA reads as TGTGCCAGCAGCTTAGAGCCCAAGCCGGCCTACACCTTC. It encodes CASSLEPKPAYTF. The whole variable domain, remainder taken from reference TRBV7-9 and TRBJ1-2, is DTGVSQNPRHKITKRGQNVTFRCDPISEHNRLYWYRQTLGQGPEFLTYFQNEAQLEKSRLLSDRFSAERPKGSFSTLEIQRTEQGDSAMYLCASSLEPKPAYTFGSGTRLTVV.